A selection of T cell receptor beta chains follows, all from one sample in a study of T cell repertoires in cytomegalovirus infection. What these receptors recognize is not known. From the reads, TCRdb called clonotypes with MiXCR, one entry per CDR3 protein. The table lists some 920,000 distinct CDR3 sequences, around 32% of them singletons, with around 15% in the top ten. Here the sequenced sample was cultured CD8+ T cells from PBMCs, taken from culture after CMV antigen stimulation. These receptors all come from a human donor in good health (CMV status not recorded). Some clones in this sample may be carry-over from other donors' samples. Both conserved end residues are part of each CDR3. The order of the fields is clone size, V gene, D gene, J gene, CDR3 protein, CDR3 DNA. A D gene is named only where the DNA matches it firmly. Rows may omit the clone size; those that give it use once, few, many or a size class.

size: -
V: TRBV6-2/TRBV6-3
D: TRBD1
J: TRBJ1-6
CDR3: CASRDRVDSPLHF
DNA: TGTGCCAGCCGGGACAGGGTTGATTCACCCCTCCACTTT

size: -
V: TRBV19
D: TRBD2
J: TRBJ2-1
CDR3: CASSIGGGRNEQFF
DNA: TGTGCCAGTAGTATAGGGGGGGGAAGGAATGAGCAGTTCTTC

size: many
V: TRBV19
D: TRBD1
J: TRBJ1-3
CDR3: CASRDRSSGNTIYF
DNA: TGTGCCAGCAGGGACAGGAGCTCTGGAAACACCATATATTTT

size: once
V: TRBV6-1
D: -
J: TRBJ2-1
CDR3: CASPRGAEQFF
DNA: TGTGCCAGCCCCAGAGGGGCTGAGCAGTTCTTC

size: -
V: TRBV12-3/TRBV12-4
D: -
J: TRBJ1-2
CDR3: CASSLYGGVDGYTF
DNA: TGTGCCAGCAGTTTATATGGCGGGGTGGACGGCTACACCTTC

size: few
V: TRBV4-1
D: -
J: TRBJ1-5
CDR3: CASSQDEGNQPQHF
DNA: TGCGCCAGCAGCCAAGACGAAGGCAATCAGCCCCAGCATTTT

size: few
V: TRBV4-1
D: -
J: TRBJ1-1
CDR3: CASSQGGVEAFF
DNA: TGCGCCAGCAGCCAAGGGGGGGTTGAAGCTTTCTTT

size: many
V: TRBV7-6
D: -
J: TRBJ2-4
CDR3: CASSSEVDFGKNIQYF
DNA: TGTGCCAGCAGCTCCGAGGTTGACTTTGGCAAAAACATTCAGTACTTC

size: few
V: TRBV5-1
D: TRBD1
J: TRBJ1-2
CDR3: CASSLGAGGLPNGYTF
DNA: TGCGCCAGCAGCTTGGGAGCAGGGGGCCTTCCTAATGGCTACACCTTC

size: many
V: TRBV7-6
D: -
J: TRBJ2-7
CDR3: CASSLILDPTYEQYF
DNA: TGTGCCAGCAGCCTCATCTTGGACCCAACCTACGAGCAGTACTTC

size: few
V: TRBV7-9
D: -
J: TRBJ1-2
CDR3: CASSLEAGAAIYGYTF
DNA: TGTGCCAGCAGCTTAGAGGCCGGGGCGGCAATCTATGGCTACACCTTC

size: few
V: TRBV27
D: -
J: TRBJ1-1
CDR3: CASRPQGWAEAFF
DNA: TGTGCCAGCAGGCCACAGGGTTGGGCTGAAGCTTTCTTT

size: many
V: TRBV28
D: -
J: TRBJ1-1
CDR3: CASRERQMNTEAFF
DNA: TGTGCCAGCAGGGAGAGACAGATGAACACTGAAGCTTTCTTT

size: once
V: TRBV9
D: -
J: TRBJ2-2
CDR3: CASSVDVTNTGELFF
DNA: TGTGCCAGCAGCGTAGACGTGACAAACACCGGGGAGCTGTTTTTT

size: many
V: TRBV7-2
D: -
J: TRBJ2-3
CDR3: CASTSGPGQYF
DNA: TGTGCCAGCACCTCAGGGCCGGGGCAGTATTTT

size: many
V: TRBV12-3/TRBV12-4
D: -
J: TRBJ1-2
CDR3: CASSFSSRDGYTF
DNA: TGTGCCAGCAGTTTCTCCTCTCGGGATGGCTACACCTTC

size: -
V: TRBV12-3/TRBV12-4
D: -
J: TRBJ2-1
CDR3: CASSLTNMATGNEQFF
DNA: TGTGCCAGCAGTTTAACTAATATGGCCACTGGGAATGAGCAGTTCTTC